One and the same sample provided the 11 T cell receptor beta chains below, sequenced in a study of cytomegalovirus exposure and HLA in healthy donors. The PCR used 60 Vbeta and 13 Jbeta primers. Libraries were prepared by immunoSEQ multiplex PCR; TCRdb keeps only in-frame clonotypes and omits some of them. The sample has roughly 140,000 clones, 60% to 85% seen once. Sequencing was carried out using PBMCs. The receptors shown here come from a male donor in good health and CMV-seronegative.

This clone was counted a few times. V and J are TRBV7-9 and TRBJ1-4, with 8 bases that match TRBD1. Unmatched junction bases numbered 12, after V lost 5 bases and J lost 4 bases. CDR1 is SEHNR, CDR2 FQNEAQ, per germline (reference sequence). The CDR3 runs 17 residues. CDR3 bases: TGTGCCAGCAGCCGACATATCACAGGGGGAGGTAATGAAAAACTGTTTTTT. Translation gives CASSRHITGGGNEKLFF.

The CDR3: CASSEGSETQYF. As DNA, the CDR3 is TGTGCCAGCAGCGAGGGTTCCGAGACCCAGTACTTC. J is TRBJ2-5 and V is TRBV2, with D perhaps matching TRBD2 (5 bases). The germline V gene has CDR1 SNHLY and CDR2 FYNNEI. This CDR3 has 12 residues. The V end lost 6 bases, the J end lost 5 bases, and 10 bases lay between the germline ends.

This clone has only one observation. The chain combines TRBV4-1 with TRBJ2-2; possibly TRBD2 for D (6 bases). Trimming pared 5 bases from V and 7 bases from J, leaving 23 bases between. The germline gives CDR1 MGHRA, CDR2 YSYEKL. The CDR3 length is 17 residues. The CDR3 nucleotides read TGCGCCAGCAGCGCTTCTCTCAGGAGGGAGGCGGGCGGGGAGCTGTTTTTT. Protein: CASSASLRREAGGELFF.

J is TRBJ2-1 and V is TRBV5-4; 8 bases agree with TRBD1. There are 14 residues in the CDR3. The germline V gene encodes CDR1 SGHNT and CDR2 YYREEE (reference sequence). V was clipped by 3 bases and J by 4 bases; unmatched bases: 3. CDR3 nucleotides: TGTGCCAGCAGCTCGAGGACAGGGTACAATGAGCAGTTCTTC. Translated, it gives CASSSRTGYNEQFF.

The gene calls are TRBV18 and TRBJ1-1, with 7 bases matching TRBD1. The trim removed 2 bases at V and 6 bases at J, leaving 6 bases unmatched. The CDR3 loop spans 14 amino acids. Germline assignment: CDR1 KGHSH and CDR2 LQKENI. The CDR3 spells CASSPNRGSAEAFF. The CDR3 nucleotides read TGTGCCAGCTCACCAAACAGGGGTTCCGCTGAAGCTTTCTTT.

This chain uses TRBV2 with TRBJ1-5; 9 positions agree with TRBD1. The V gene's germline CDR1 is SNHLY and CDR2 FYNNEI. The CDR3 has 15 amino acids. Trimming at V came to 7 bases and at J to 5 bases, leaving 9 bases not matched to a gene. CDR3 nucleotide sequence: TGTGCCAGCACCGCGGACAGGGGAGTATATCAGCCCCAGCATTTT. It codes for CASTADRGVYQPQHF.

This sequence joins TRBV4-2 and TRBJ1-1; D gene uncertain. Germline V gives CDR1 LGHNA, CDR2 YNFKEQ. The length of the CDR3 is 16 residues. The germline V and J ends were trimmed by 0 bases and 5 bases, with 16 bases remaining between them. DNA of the CDR3: TGTGCCAGCAGCCAAGACACTGGAGGGAGTGGAACTGAAGCTTTCTTT. It specifies CASSQDTGGSGTEAFF.

Only one count was recorded for this clone. The chain links TRBV27 to TRBJ1-6; 9 positions match TRBD1. V was clipped by 3 bases and J by 8 bases; unmatched bases: 14. This CDR3 comprises 18 residues. In germline, CDR1 is MNHEY, CDR2 SMNVEV (reference sequence). In DNA, the CDR3 is TGTGCCAGCAGTTTGCAGTTTGTGGGGACAGGGTTGTATTCACCCCTCCACTTT. This translates into CASSLQFVGTGLYSPLHF.

The chain recombines TRBV6-5 with TRBJ2-3, with TRBD2 identical over 7 bases. The CDR3 runs to 15 residues. Germline V gene data show CDR1 as MNHEY and CDR2 as SVGAGI. V gave up 6 bases and J gave up 1 base; unmatched junction bases: 7. In DNA, the CDR3 is TGTGCCAGCAGACCTGGGGCGGGGGGCACAGATACGCAGTATTTT. Translated, it gives CASRPGAGGTDTQYF.

This sequence joins TRBV6-6 and TRBJ2-5, with a tentative D call TRBD2 (6 bases). The assigned J gene may be wrong: the sequence end matches TRBJ2-7 better. This CDR3 region has 14 residues. The V gene's germline CDR1 is MNHNY and CDR2 SVGAGI (reference sequence). This CDR3 reads CASTRGAGIYEQYF. The CDR3 bases are TGTGCCAGCACCCGAGGCGCGGGAATCTACGAGCAGTACTTC.

This CDR3 is CASGSNGPEETQYF. DNA of the CDR3: TGTGCTAGTGGTTCGAACGGTCCCGAGGAGACCCAGTACTTC. V gene TRBV12-5 combines with J gene TRBJ2-5; no firm D call. The CDR3 contains 14 residues. The germline V gene encodes CDR1 LGHNT and CDR2 FRNRAP. V shed 4 bases and J shed 5 bases, with 14 bases lying between them.